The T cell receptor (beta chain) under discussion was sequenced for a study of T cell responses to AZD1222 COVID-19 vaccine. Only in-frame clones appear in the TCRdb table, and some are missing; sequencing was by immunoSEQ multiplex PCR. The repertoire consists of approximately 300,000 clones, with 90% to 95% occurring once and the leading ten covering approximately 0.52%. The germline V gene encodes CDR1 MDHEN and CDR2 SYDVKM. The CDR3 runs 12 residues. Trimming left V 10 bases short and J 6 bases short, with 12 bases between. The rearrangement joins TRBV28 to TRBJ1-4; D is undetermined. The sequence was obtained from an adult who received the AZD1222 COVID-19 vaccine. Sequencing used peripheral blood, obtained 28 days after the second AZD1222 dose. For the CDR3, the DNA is TGTGCCATCCGAGGCATTTATGAAAAACTGTTTTTT. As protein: CAIRGIYEKLFF.